This TCR beta chain was sequenced for a study of T cells after yellow fever vaccination. General study results and limits: The secondary response was weaker, and its peak arrived faster, on day 5 versus 15. Clonotypes found in both CD4 and CD8 compartments made up a small share. After the booster, 96% of CD4 and approximately 87% of CD8 primary-response clones were re-detected.

This clonotype occurred many times. Antigen: not known. Conversion of TCR transcripts into cDNA relied on 5'RACE template switching, which added a universal primer site and UMIs. TCRdb re-derived calls from the 5' RACE reads in MiXCR, one entry per CDR3 protein. Of hundreds of thousands of distinct CDR3 sequences in the sample, roughly 14% were seen once. Germline-derived CDR1 and CDR2 are SNHLY and FYNNEI. V was clipped by 7 bases and J by 4 bases, with 25 bases between them. The CDR3 contains 17 residues. The sequence derives from a man aged 25 to 40 who received the YFV17D yellow fever vaccine. V is TRBV2 and J is TRBJ1-1, with D perhaps TRBD1 (6 bases). The sequenced sample was PBMCs, obtained on the day of the yellow fever booster vaccination. The chain's CDR3 is CASTIKGGTGRSTEAFF. CDR3 DNA sequence: TGTGCCAGCACTATAAAAGGGGGTACAGGGCGAAGCACTGAAGCTTTCTTT.